These 3 T cell receptor beta chains originate from one sample sequenced in a study of CD8 T cells in ankylosing spondylitis. TCRdb re-called the 5' RACE reads with MiXCR, one entry per CDR3 protein. The top ten hold under 7% of the sample, which has approximately 220,000 distinct CDR3 sequences, approximately 24% seen once. Source material: blood, either unsorted or a sorted T cell fraction (not recorded which). These receptors came from a male donor with ankylosing spondylitis or in good health (not recorded which).

V usage is TRBV7-6 and J usage is TRBJ2-3, with TRBD1 matching 9 bases. The CDR3 loop spans 16 amino acids. Germline trimming cut 4 bases from V and 4 bases from J; bases unmatched to any gene: 9. CDR1 is SGHVS, CDR2 FNYEAQ, per germline. In nucleotides, the CDR3 is TGTGCCAGCAGCTGGGCTGGGACAGGGAGCTCAGATACGCAGTATTTT. Its translation is CASSWAGTGSSDTQYF.

This clonotype was counted many times. Germline is not matched at one junction end, which may reflect a read error. This chain uses TRBV3-1 with TRBJ1-1; D is uncertain. CDR1 LGHDT and CDR2 YNNKEL come from the germline V gene (reference sequence). The CDR3 sequence is 12 residues long. The CDR3 nucleotides read TGTGCCAGCACCCAAAAGACTACCGAAGCTTTCTTT. It specifies CASTQKTTEAFF.

The rearrangement uses TRBV12-3 or TRBV12-4 and TRBJ2-1; D gene unclear. This CDR3 has 15 amino acids. The germline V and J ends were trimmed by 4 bases and 2 bases, with 12 bases remaining between them. Written as DNA, the CDR3 is TGTGCCAGCAGTTCTGTAGTACCGACCTACAATGAGCAGTTCTTC. As protein: CASSSVVPTYNEQFF.